This TCR beta chain was profiled in a study of T cells in pancreatic ductal adenocarcinoma. In regard to this clone: No antigen is known for it.

The selected patients with pancreatic ductal adenocarcinoma had surgery but no neoadjuvant therapy. Whole-study results and caveats: No significant tumor-blood clonality difference; means were about 0.11 and 0.072.

Produced via immunoSEQ multiplex PCR; TCRdb's table is partial and in-frame only. The sample includes about 9,000 clones, approximately 89% of them seen just once. Sequences were obtained from PBMCs. This sequence originates from a human donor with pancreatic ductal adenocarcinoma.

The CDR3 DNA is TGTGCCAGCAGCCAAAGACAGGGGGGGAACTATGGCTACACCTTC. This sequence encodes CASSQRQGGNYGYTF. The V call is TRBV7-2, the J call TRBJ1-2; TRBD1 aligns across 9 bases. J was trimmed by 2 bases and V by 5 bases; bases with no gene match: 6. The germline CDR1 and CDR2 sequences are SGHTA and FQGNSA. This CDR3 contains 15 residues.